This T cell receptor beta chain comes out of a study of regulatory T cells in long-lasting Graves disease. Between the trimmed V and J ends, which lost 0 bases and 0 bases, there was a span of 12 bases. The CDR3 extends over 17 amino acids. CDR1 and CDR2 (germline): KGHSH, LQKENI. Investigators prepared the TCR beta libraries by applying iRepertoire HTBI primers and Arm-PCR of CDR3 regions. TCRdb fed the multiplex PCR reads into MiXCR, producing one record per CDR3 protein. The sample includes approximately 350,000 distinct CDR3 sequences, roughly 16% of them seen just once. This clonotype was counted many times. As to time point: newly diagnosed GD, antithyroid drugs for less than 3 months. PBMC RNA served as the TCR library source. Another study also made use of these data, one on T cells in Graves' hyperthyroidism and ophthalmopathy.

This chain links TRBV18 with TRBJ1-5; no clear D gene. The receptor comes from a young woman with Graves disease. The material sequenced was peripheral blood mononuclear cells (PBMCs), taken at new diagnosis, from a patient treated with antithyroid drugs. CDR3 residues: CASSPPISPDSNQPQHF. The CDR3 nucleotides read TGTGCCAGCTCACCACCTATTTCTCCGGATAGCAATCAGCCCCAGCATTTT.